This T cell receptor beta chain was identified during a study of beta chain features in type 1 diabetes. The study's findings and limits: Sampled from patients, naive, central memory and Treg TCRB repertoires appeared more similar than those sampled from healthy donors. When Type 1 diabetes patients were examined, their TCRB CDR3s proved moderately but significantly shorter in all four CD4+ subsets.

Sequencing targeted expressed TCRB transcripts, as all isolated RNA had been reverse transcribed. Repertoires were generated with immunoSEQ multiplex PCR, while TCRdb's copy carries only in-frame clones and drops some. The data contain a few hundred thousand clones, 13% of them singletons. A few counts support this clone. Antigen unknown. This CDR3 is 12 amino acids long. CDR1 and CDR2 (germline): SNHLY, FYNNEI. Trimming stripped 8 bases from V and 0 bases from J, with 8 bases between. This rearrangement joins TRBV2 to TRBJ2-7, with a tentative D call TRBD1 (6 bases). The sequenced sample consisted of naive CD4+ T cells from blood. The sequence was collected from a woman aged 18-35 years with type 1 diabetes. The CDR3 is CASQGHSYEQYF. The CDR3 DNA is TGTGCCAGCCAGGGACACTCCTACGAGCAGTACTTC.